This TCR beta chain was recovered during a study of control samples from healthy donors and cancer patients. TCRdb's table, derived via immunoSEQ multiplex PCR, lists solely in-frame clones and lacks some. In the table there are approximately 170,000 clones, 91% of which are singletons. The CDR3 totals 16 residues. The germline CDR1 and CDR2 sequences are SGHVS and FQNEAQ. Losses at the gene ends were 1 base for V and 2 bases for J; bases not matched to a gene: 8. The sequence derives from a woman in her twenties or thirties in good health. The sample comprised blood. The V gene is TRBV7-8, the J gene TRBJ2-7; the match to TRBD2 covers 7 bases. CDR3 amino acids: CASSLELALSTYEQYF. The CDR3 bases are TGTGCCAGCAGCTTAGAACTAGCGTTATCCACCTACGAGCAGTACTTC.